This passage covers 31 T cell receptor beta chains from one sample sequenced in a study of blood T cell repertoires in COVID-19 (dated by TCRdb to the early 2020s). The library was built by means of the immunoSEQ multiplex PCR assay. The table was pulled from immuneACCESS by TCRdb, which kept in-frame rearrangements only. Such tables lose some clones; where checked, under half of the loss comes from unresolved V genes, and the rest has no known cause. The sample yields about 120,000 clones; more than 80% were counted once. The top ten hold about 29% of the sample. Sequencing was performed on peripheral blood. These receptors came from a man in his sixties or seventies with active or convalescent COVID-19.

As to this clone: Other DNA sequences from this sample encode an identical CDR3 as well. The chain joins TRBV5-1 to TRBJ1-6, with D uncertain. V was trimmed by 0 bases and J by 7 bases, leaving 11 bases between them. CDR3 length: 15 residues. The germline gives CDR1 SGHRS, CDR2 YFSETQ. This CDR3 is CASSLDRVPNSPLHF. The DNA for the CDR3 is TGCGCCAGCAGCTTGGACCGGGTTCCAAATTCACCCCTCCACTTT.

The J gene is TRBJ2-1, the V gene TRBV29-1, with unresolved D. CDR1 is SQVTM, CDR2 ANQGSEA, per germline. This CDR3 is 13 amino acids long. V was trimmed by 4 bases and J by 0 bases, leaving 7 bases between them. The CDR3 protein is CSVVAYSYNEQFF. The CDR3 DNA sequence: TGCAGCGTTGTAGCCTACTCCTACAATGAGCAGTTCTTC.

V usage is TRBV19 and J usage is TRBJ2-5; 9 nucleotides agree with TRBD1. The CDR3 has 18 amino acids. Losses at the gene ends were 2 bases for V and 5 bases for J; bases not matched to a gene: 15. The germline V gene has CDR1 LNHDA and CDR2 SQIVND (reference sequence). CDR3 DNA: TGTGCCAGTAGTATATCGGGCATCCGGGACAGGGAAGGCGAGACCCAGTACTTC. This sequence encodes CASSISGIRDREGETQYF.

The rearrangement uses TRBV24-1 and TRBJ2-2; TRBD2 agrees at 15 bases. The CDR3 has 17 amino acids. Germline CDR1 and CDR2: KGHDR and SFDVKD. V lost 9 bases and J lost 3; bases outside the gene matches: 7. CDR3 in amino acids: CATRGLAGGPDTGELFF. The CDR3 DNA reads as TGTGCCACCCGGGGACTAGCGGGAGGCCCGGACACCGGGGAGCTGTTTTTT.

This rearrangement joins TRBV13 to TRBJ1-3; 7 bases align to TRBD1. V lost 5 bases to trimming and J lost 2 bases; unmatched junction nucleotides: 3. Germline values: CDR1 PRHDT, CDR2 FYEKMQ (reference sequence). This CDR3 has 14 residues. The CDR3 DNA reads as TGTGCCAGCAGCCAAGGGGGCACTGGAAACACCATATATTTT. It translates to CASSQGGTGNTIYF.

This clone was recorded only once. This chain joins TRBV5-1 and TRBJ2-3; the D is unclear. The CDR3 runs to 16 residues. The V and J ends lost 0 bases and 0 bases respectively, with 11 bases between them. CDR1 and CDR2 from the germline V gene are SGHRS and YFSETQ. This chain's CDR3 is CASSLARHLSTDTQYF. CDR3 nucleotide sequence: TGCGCCAGCAGCTTGGCCAGACATCTGAGCACAGATACGCAGTATTTT.

This clone appeared once. The chain has TRBV11-2 and TRBJ2-3; D unclear. The CDR3 spans 14 residues. Germline loops: CDR1 SGHAT, CDR2 FQNNGV. Trimming removed 1 base at V and 5 bases at J, with 10 bases between. Written as DNA, the CDR3 is TGTGCCAGCAGCTTAGGGGTAGAGGTAGATACGCAGTATTTT. Protein product: CASSLGVEVDTQYF.

This clone was recorded a few times. This sequence joins TRBV14 and TRBJ2-3, with D perhaps matching TRBD1 (5 bases). Trimming stripped 3 bases from V and 9 bases from J, with 13 bases between. This CDR3 comprises 13 residues. CDR1 and CDR2 from the germline V gene are SGHDN and FVKESK. The CDR3 coding sequence is TGTGCCAGCAGCCAGGTTGTGCAGGGAACGCAGTATTTT. It encodes CASSQVVQGTQYF.

There are a few counts of this clone. For the CDR3, the DNA is TGTGCCAGCAGCTCGGGGACTAGCGGGACCTATGAGCAGTTCTTC. It yields the protein CASSSGTSGTYEQFF. This chain links TRBV7-6 with TRBJ2-1; TRBD2 matches at 13 bases. This CDR3 spans 15 amino acids. V was clipped by 4 bases and J by 8 bases; unmatched bases: 5. Germline V CDR1 and CDR2: SGHVS, FNYEAQ. The whole variable domain, remainder taken from reference TRBV7-6 and TRBJ2-1, is GAGVSQSPRYKVTKRGQDVALRCDPISGHVSLYWYRQALGQGPEFLTYFNYEAQQDKSGLPNDRFSAERPEGSISTLTIQRTEQRDSAMYRCASSSGTSGTYEQFFGPGTRLTVL.

In this sample, this clone turned up once. The chain carries TRBV27 and TRBJ2-1; 7 nucleotides align to TRBD2. The trim removed 7 bases at V and 0 bases at J, leaving 6 bases unmatched. CDR1 is MNHEY, CDR2 SMNVEV, per germline (reference sequence). CDR3 length: 15 amino acids. In DNA, the CDR3 is TGTGCCAGCACCGCAGGGAGGGTCTCCTACAATGAGCAGTTCTTC. Translating it yields CASTAGRVSYNEQFF.

The J gene is TRBJ1-5, the V gene TRBV24-1; D remains unclear. The V end was cut by 5 bases, the J end by 0 bases, with 16 bases between. The length of the CDR3 is 17 residues. The germline CDR1 and CDR2 sequences are KGHDR and SFDVKD. The CDR3 is CATSATDMTDSNQPQHF. DNA of the CDR3: TGTGCCACCAGTGCAACCGACATGACCGATAGCAATCAGCCCCAGCATTTT.

Details on this clone: An end of the junction does not agree with germline; a read error may underlie this. The chain employs TRBV2 and TRBJ2-5; 7 bases line up with TRBD2. Germline assignment: CDR1 SNHLY and CDR2 FYNNEI. The CDR3 covers 15 residues. DNA for the CDR3: TGTGCCAGCAGTGTTCAAGCGGGATCTCAAGGGACCCAGTACTTC. It translates to CASSVQAGSQGTQYF.

For the CDR3, the DNA is TGTGCCAGCAGCGTCCCGGCTAGCGGGAGGTACACAGATACGCAGTATTTT. It encodes CASSVPASGRYTDTQYF. This chain connects TRBV9 to TRBJ2-3; 11 nucleotides match TRBD2. The V gene's germline CDR1 is SGDLS and CDR2 YYNGEE. The CDR3 consists of 17 residues. V dropped 2 bases and J dropped 2; count of bases not matched to a gene: 7.

The chain has TRBV3-1 (or the pseudogene TRBV3-2) and TRBJ2-7, with D uncertain. Germline CDR1 LGHDT, CDR2 YNNKEL (reference sequence). The CDR3 runs to 14 residues. Deletions cut 6 bases from V and 0 bases from J, with 12 bases between. CDR3 sequence: CASSRGDFSYEQYF. The CDR3 bases are TGTGCCAGCAGTCGTGGAGACTTCTCCTACGAGCAGTACTTC.

The V call is TRBV6-5, the J call TRBJ1-5; D possibly corresponds to TRBD1 (6 bases). CDR1 MNHEY and CDR2 SVGAGI come from the germline V gene. The V gene lost 2 bases and the J gene lost 3 bases, with 8 bases spanning the gap. This CDR3 comprises 14 residues. The CDR3 DNA reads as TGTGCCAGCAGTTACCACAGGGACAATCAGCCCCAGCATTTT. As protein: CASSYHRDNQPQHF.

This rearrangement joins TRBV19 to TRBJ1-6, with 10 bases matching TRBD1. Trimming at V came to 6 bases and at J to 7 bases, leaving 9 bases not matched to a gene. The CDR3 contains 16 residues. The germline V gene has CDR1 LNHDA and CDR2 SQIVND (reference sequence). The CDR3, as DNA: TGTGCCAGTAGAGAGACAGGGGGCATCGGAAATTCACCCCTCCACTTT. It codes for CASRETGGIGNSPLHF.

The chain carries TRBV28 and TRBJ1-2; no clear D gene. Germline lookup yields CDR1 MDHEN and CDR2 SYDVKM. Between the trimmed V and J ends, which lost 4 bases and 2 bases, there was a span of 11 bases. This CDR3 is built from 14 residues. The CDR3 sequence: CASSSAGLNYGYTF. The CDR3 nucleotides read TGTGCCAGCAGTTCGGCAGGTTTAAACTATGGCTACACCTTC.

This clone came up once. The chain links TRBV30 to TRBJ2-1; 9 bases fit TRBD2. Germline CDR1 and CDR2: GTSNPN and SVGIG (reference sequence). J lost 6 bases, V lost 3 bases, and 3 bases had no gene match. This CDR3 contains 13 residues. For the CDR3, the DNA is TGTGCCTGGAGGCTAGCGGGGAGCAATGAGCAGTTCTTC. Translating gives CAWRLAGSNEQFF.

This chain connects TRBV28 to TRBJ2-2; 7 bases map to TRBD2. The germline gives CDR1 MDHEN, CDR2 SYDVKM. Trimming removed 2 bases from V and 5 bases from J; junction bases left unmatched: 11. The length of the CDR3 is 17 residues. The CDR3 loop reads CASSLPLGEGRTGELFF. In DNA, the CDR3 is TGTGCCAGCAGTTTACCCCTCGGGGAGGGGAGAACCGGGGAGCTGTTTTTT.

The chain employs TRBV14 and TRBJ2-7, with 10 positions matching TRBD2. Germline V gives CDR1 SGHDN, CDR2 FVKESK. Trimming cost V 3 bases and J 2 bases; bases outside gene matches: 4. This CDR3 region has 15 residues. The CDR3 is CASSQWTSGTYEQYF. Written as DNA, the CDR3 is TGTGCCAGCAGCCAGTGGACTAGCGGTACCTACGAGCAGTACTTC.

The genes are TRBV29-1 and TRBJ1-4; 7 nucleotides match TRBD1. Trimming cost V 6 bases and J 4 bases; bases outside gene matches: 8. CDR3 length: 14 residues. Germline assignment: CDR1 SQVTM and CDR2 ANQGSEA. CDR3 DNA: TGCAGCGTGACCGACCGGGACAGTAATGAAAAACTGTTTTTT. It translates to CSVTDRDSNEKLFF.

The chain links TRBV5-5 to TRBJ2-1; 8 positions agree with TRBD2. The CDR3 runs to 15 residues. Per germline, CDR1 SGHKS and CDR2 YYEKEE (reference sequence). J was trimmed by 6 bases and V by 4 bases; bases with no gene match: 9. The CDR3 DNA reads TGTGCCAGCAGCCCCAGACTAGCGACCCCCAATGAGCAGTTCTTC. It yields the protein CASSPRLATPNEQFF.

The gene calls are TRBV7-2 and TRBJ2-1, with 10 nucleotides matching TRBD2. Germline CDR1 reads SGHTA; CDR2 reads FQGNSA. The CDR3 consists of 17 residues. V gave up 0 bases and J gave up 0 bases; unmatched junction bases: 2. The CDR3, as DNA: TGTGCCAGCAGCTTAGCGGCTAGCGGGAGCTCCTACAATGAGCAGTTCTTC. This encodes CASSLAASGSSYNEQFF.

V usage is TRBV27 and J usage is TRBJ2-1; D perhaps matches TRBD2 (5 bases). CDR3 length equals 16 residues. Germline V gives CDR1 MNHEY, CDR2 SMNVEV (reference sequence). V dropped 6 bases and J dropped 0 bases, with 15 bases sitting between them. The CDR3 here is CASRRRRTDSYNEQFF. The CDR3 DNA reads TGTGCCAGCAGACGAAGGAGGACCGACTCCTACAATGAGCAGTTCTTC.

The chain combines TRBV4-1 with TRBJ2-1; a weak D match, TRBD1 (5 bases). Trimming left V 1 base short and J 4 bases short, with 26 bases between. The CDR3 contains 20 residues. CDR1 is MGHRA, CDR2 YSYEKL, per germline. As DNA, the CDR3 is TGCGCCAGCAGCCAAGGAGGTTGGGCAGGGCAAACGCATAAATACAATGAGCAGTTCTTC. Translating gives CASSQGGWAGQTHKYNEQFF.

This rearrangement joins TRBV9 to TRBJ2-1, with D possibly being TRBD2 (5 bases). There are 16 residues in the CDR3. Trimming removed 1 base at V and 7 bases at J, with 18 bases between. Germline assignment: CDR1 SGDLS and CDR2 YYNGEE. The CDR3 DNA reads as TGTGCCAGCAGCGTAAACGGTGTCGGGGTTTGGAATGAGCAGTTCTTC. Translated, it gives CASSVNGVGVWNEQFF.

About this clone itself: Within the sample, other DNA sequences also encode this same CDR3. V is TRBV3-1 (or the pseudogene TRBV3-2) and J is TRBJ1-5; 7 bases align to TRBD1. V lost 1 base, J lost 4 bases, and 1 base stayed unmatched. CDR3 size: 14 residues. Germline V lookup: CDR1 LGHDT, CDR2 YNNKEL (reference sequence). The CDR3 DNA follows: TGTGCCAGCAGCCAAGCAGGGGGAAATCAGCCCCAGCATTTT. This encodes CASSQAGGNQPQHF.

The rearrangement links TRBV18 to TRBJ1-1; weak D call: TRBD1 (5 bases). The CDR3 is 16 amino acids. Germline V CDR1 and CDR2: KGHSH, LQKENI. V was shortened by 4 bases and J by 1 base, with 16 bases between the two germline ends. CDR3 sequence (DNA): TGTGCCAGCTCACTCCTGACCCATACAGGGAACACTGAAGCTTTCTTT. It codes for CASSLLTHTGNTEAFF.

The chain has TRBV7-2 and TRBJ2-3, with 7 bases fitting TRBD2. The V segment lost 8 bases and the J segment 1 base; nucleotides outside the gene matches: 6. Germline CDR1 SGHTA, CDR2 FQGNSA. CDR3 length equals 14 residues. The CDR3 nucleotides are TGTGCCAGCGGGGGGGAAGGGGGCACAGATACGCAGTATTTT. Its translation is CASGGEGGTDTQYF.

The rearrangement uses TRBV28 and TRBJ1-2; TRBD1 matches at 7 bases. Germline assignment: CDR1 MDHEN and CDR2 SYDVKM. This CDR3 contains 13 residues. With 7 bases clipped from V and 3 bases from J, the junction kept 5 bases outside the gene matches. In DNA, the CDR3 is TGTGCCAGCACCCTCGGGACAGACTATGGCTACACCTTC. This gives the protein CASTLGTDYGYTF.

The chain joins TRBV3-1 (or the pseudogene TRBV3-2) to TRBJ1-2; the match to TRBD1 covers 8 bases. The CDR3 loop spans 15 amino acids. The V gene end was trimmed by 3 bases and the J gene end by 3 bases; junction bases not matched to a gene: 6. Germline-derived CDR1 and CDR2 are LGHDT and YNNKEL (reference sequence). CDR3 region: CASSQQGQDHYGYTF. DNA of the CDR3: TGTGCCAGCAGCCAGCAGGGACAGGACCACTATGGCTACACCTTC.